Sequencing of this T cell receptor (beta chain) was carried out in a study of T cell responses to AZD1222 COVID-19 vaccine. Comments on this clone: Its antigen is as yet unknown.

The protocol was immunoSEQ multiplex PCR, while the TCRdb copy is restricted to in-frame clones and leaves out a portion. The sample has about 150,000 clones, roughly 88% seen once; the top ten hold more than 7%. Trimming shortened V by 3 bases and J by 8 bases, and 13 bases separated the two germline ends. CDR1 is MNHEY and CDR2 is SMNVEV in the germline V gene (reference sequence). The CDR3 consists of 13 residues. Broader study findings: Females made up more of the donors, who were largely white British, and clonal diversity may have come out too low. There were repertoire samples only from the period after the peak T cell response. Two AZD1222 administrations were followed by greater Spike-specific TCR breadth and depth.

The V call is TRBV27, the J call TRBJ1-2, with D perhaps TRBD1 (6 bases). This clonotype originated in an adult in good health. The sample was peripheral blood, taken on day 0 of AZD1222 vaccination. CDR3 DNA: TGTGCCAGCAGTTTTGGGACAACGGAGGGCTACACCTTC. The encoded protein is CASSFGTTEGYTF.